This is a list of T cell receptor beta chains from one sample in a study of blood T cell repertoires in COVID-19. Profiling relied on immunoSEQ multiplex PCR, and the TCRdb table lists in-frame clones only, not all of them. The repertoire includes about 37,000 clones, 87% of them detected once, and 7% to 7.5% sits in the top ten. The sequencing input was peripheral blood. These receptors all stem from a human donor in a cohort sampled during active COVID-19. Both conserved end residues are part of each CDR3. Each record gives: J gene, V gene, clone size, D gene, CDR3 length, CDR3 DNA, CDR3 protein. The D gene is left open where the match is weak. A row's size may be missing; if present it is once, few, many or a size class.

TRBJ2-1,TRBV5-8,medium-sized,NA,16,TGTGCCAGCAGCGATTATCGGGAGTCCGGCTCGAACGAGCAGTTCTTC,CASSDYRESGSNEQFF
TRBJ2-2,TRBV4-3,NA,TRBD2,14,TGCGCCAGCAGCCAAGATAGCGGGATCGGGGAGCTGTTTTTT,CASSQDSGIGELFF
TRBJ2-7,TRBV18,once,NA,14,TGTGCCAGCTCACCAAGTGGACTTGGCTACGAGCAGTACTTC,CASSPSGLGYEQYF
TRBJ2-5,TRBV3-1/TRBV3-2,NA,TRBD2,14,TGTGCCAGCAGCCGCCAGACTAGCGGAGAGACCCAGTACTTC,CASSRQTSGETQYF
TRBJ2-5,TRBV5-1,NA,NA,16,TGCGCCAGCAGCTTGGGTGCCAGGGCGAAAGAAGAGACCCAGTACTTC,CASSLGARAKEETQYF
TRBJ2-3,TRBV6-4,NA,NA,14,TGTGCCAGCAAGAGGGATCCCCTCGTAGATACGCAGTATTTT,CASKRDPLVDTQYF
TRBJ2-2,TRBV28,NA,TRBD1,17,TGTGCCAGCGAAGGGACAGCAAAGGGGCGATTTGGCGGGGAGCTGTTTTTT,CASEGTAKGRFGGELFF
TRBJ1-6,TRBV12-3/TRBV12-4,NA,NA,13,TGTGCCAGCAGTTTAGGACAGGTTCTTCCCCTCCACTTT,CASSLGQVLPLHF
TRBJ2-1,TRBV5-1,NA,TRBD2,18,TGCGCCAGCAGCTTGTTTTTCCAGGGCAGCGGGAAGTACAATGAGCAGTTCTTC,CASSLFFQGSGKYNEQFF
TRBJ1-2,TRBV7-3,few,NA,14,TGTGCCAGCAGCTGGGGTGGACAGAACTATGGCTACACCTTC,CASSWGGQNYGYTF
TRBJ2-1,TRBV20-1,NA,TRBD2,16,TGCAGTGCTAGTCTAGGACTAGCGGGACTCTACAATGAGCAGTTCTTC,CSASLGLAGLYNEQFF
TRBJ2-1,TRBV7-3,NA,TRBD2,19,TGTGCCAGCAGCCCGCAAGTACTAGCGGGAGGGAACAGGGGGAATGAGCAGTTCTTC,CASSPQVLAGGNRGNEQFF
TRBJ2-5,TRBV19,NA,TRBD2,16,TGTGCCAGTAGTACCCGACTAGCGGGGGACCAAGAGACCCAGTACTTC,CASSTRLAGDQETQYF
TRBJ1-5,TRBV18,NA,NA,14,TGTGCCAGCTCACCTCCGGGGGGTAATCAGCCCCAGCATTTT,CASSPPGGNQPQHF
TRBJ2-7,TRBV30,NA,NA,11,TGTGCCTGGAGAGTAGTTTACGAGCAGTACTTC,CAWRVVYEQYF
TRBJ2-7,TRBV7-9,NA,TRBD1,14,TGTGCCAGCGATAACCGACAGGGACCCTACGAGCAGTACTTC,CASDNRQGPYEQYF
TRBJ2-5,TRBV28,NA,NA,16,TGTGCCAGCAGTTCCCCCCGATCGAGGTCTGGGGAGACCCAGTACTTC,CASSSPRSRSGETQYF
TRBJ2-7,TRBV29-1,NA,NA,13,TGCAGCGTTTGCCCAGGTGGCTCCTACGAGCAGTACTTC,CSVCPGGSYEQYF
TRBJ2-5,TRBV19,NA,TRBD1,14,TGTGCCAGTAGTATGACAGGGATTAGAGAGACCCAGTACTTC,CASSMTGIRETQYF
TRBJ2-5,TRBV5-1,NA,NA,11,TGCGCCAGCGAGGGGGAAGAGACCCAGTACTTC,CASEGEETQYF
TRBJ2-7,TRBV3-1/TRBV3-2,NA,TRBD2,15,TGTGCCAGCAGCCGCTCGGGCGGGGGGGCGCTCGAGCAGTACTTC,CASSRSGGGALEQYF
TRBJ2-3,TRBV5-1,NA,NA,14,TGCGCCAGCAGCCGCGAAATGGGCACAGATACGCAGTATTTT,CASSREMGTDTQYF
TRBJ1-4,TRBV27,NA,TRBD1,15,TGTGCCAGCAGCCCCGGGACAGGGGCTAACGAAAAACTGTTTTTT,CASSPGTGANEKLFF
TRBJ2-2,TRBV28,NA,TRBD2,14,TGTGCCAGCAATAGCGGGGTGAACACCGGGGAGCTGTTTTTT,CASNSGVNTGELFF
TRBJ1-4,TRBV12-1,NA,NA,22,TGTGCCAGCAGCTTTGCAGTCAAGAGGGAGCAGTCTCTGTCTGCAACTAATGAAAAACTGTTTTTT,CASSFAVKREQSLSATNEKLFF
TRBJ1-1,TRBV5-1,NA,TRBD1,14,TGCGCCAGCAGCTTGGGGGACAGGGTCTCTGAAGCTTTCTTT,CASSLGDRVSEAFF
TRBJ2-3,TRBV5-1,NA,NA,14,TGCGCCAGCAGCCCGGACATAAGCACAGATACGCAGTATTTT,CASSPDISTDTQYF
TRBJ1-1,TRBV28,once,NA,14,TGTGCCACCACCATCTATGGTAGGGGCACTGAAGCTTTCTTT,CATTIYGRGTEAFF
TRBJ2-3,TRBV2,NA,TRBD2,15,TGTGCCAGCAGTGGGGTAGCGGGCGTAACAGATACGCAGTATTTT,CASSGVAGVTDTQYF
TRBJ2-2,TRBV4-3,NA,NA,16,TGCGCCAGCAGCCCCACCCTCCGGGACACCACCGGGGAGCTGTTTTTT,CASSPTLRDTTGELFF
TRBJ2-1,TRBV6-1,NA,TRBD2,14,TGTGCCAGCAGTGAAGCGGGGGGGTACAATGAGCAGTTCTTC,CASSEAGGYNEQFF
TRBJ2-2,TRBV19,few,TRBD2,15,TGTGCCAGTAGTATACTAGCGGATAACACCGGGGAGCTGTTTTTT,CASSILADNTGELFF
TRBJ2-1,TRBV5-4,NA,TRBD2,16,TGTGCCAGCAGCTGGGGACTAGCGGCCCAATGGGGTGAGCAGTTCTTC,CASSWGLAAQWGEQFF
TRBJ1-2,TRBV5-1,NA,NA,14,TGCGCCAGCAGCTTGGAGGAGGGTAAATATGGCTACACCTTC,CASSLEEGKYGYTF
TRBJ1-2,TRBV27,NA,NA,16,TGTGCCAGCAGTTTATCGGTAGGGGACTATAACTATGGCTACACCTTC,CASSLSVGDYNYGYTF
TRBJ2-5,TRBV5-4,NA,NA,15,TGTGCCAGCAGCTTAGGTGGACTCCTTCAGGAGACCCAGTACTTC,CASSLGGLLQETQYF
TRBJ1-2,TRBV7-8,NA,NA,14,TGTGCCAGCAGCTTAGCGAGGGGGACCTATGGCTACACCTTC,CASSLARGTYGYTF
TRBJ2-7,TRBV9,NA,NA,17,TGTGCCAGCAGCGCCGAACCCGGGACATCCCTATCCTACGAGCAGTACTTC,CASSAEPGTSLSYEQYF
TRBJ1-1,TRBV12-3/TRBV12-4,NA,NA,13,TGTGCCAGCAGTTTATGGGGGGGCACTGAAGCTTTCTTT,CASSLWGGTEAFF
TRBJ1-3,TRBV18,NA,NA,15,TGTGCCAGCTCACCCCCGATAGACTCTGGAAACACCATATATTTT,CASSPPIDSGNTIYF
TRBJ2-7,TRBV30,NA,TRBD2,14,TGTGCCTGGAGTGTGGGTAGCGGGAGACGTGAGCAGTACTTC,CAWSVGSGRREQYF
TRBJ2-7,TRBV5-4,NA,NA,14,TGTGCCAGCAGCCCTCGACAGGATTTCTACGAGCAGTACTTC,CASSPRQDFYEQYF
TRBJ2-5,TRBV3-1/TRBV3-2,NA,NA,15,TGTGCCAGCAGCCAAGCACCCAGGGTCCAAGAGACCCAGTACTTC,CASSQAPRVQETQYF
TRBJ2-3,TRBV15,NA,NA,16,TGTGCCACCAGCAGAGGATCGGGTTCTAGCACAGATACGCAGTATTTT,CATSRGSGSSTDTQYF
TRBJ2-7,TRBV29-1,few,TRBD2,15,TGCAGCGTTGAAGGGGTCACGGGAGGGCTCTACGAGCAGTACTTC,CSVEGVTGGLYEQYF
TRBJ2-7,TRBV7-9,NA,TRBD2,14,TGTGCCAGCAGCCGTACTAGCGGGGCCCACGAGCAGTACTTC,CASSRTSGAHEQYF